Described below is a single T cell receptor (beta chain) sequence and its context. The antigen it binds to is not known. No base qualities exist here, and no much larger clone lies one base off it. The donors were included in the validation cohort of 120 subjects, a group kept apart from the 666-subject first cohort. The data are from a study of cytomegalovirus exposure and HLA in healthy donors (dated by TCRdb to about 2017). With regard to the full study: A later analysis indicated that the 90 to 150 validation repertoires were generated on the platform also employed for the 700 or so repertoires of the first cohort. The aim of the study was to test whether cataloging public T cell receptors could identify signatures of past pathogen exposure. The study combined high-throughput TCR immunosequencing, statistical association of individual TCRs with disease status, and machine learning to predict cytomegalovirus infection status. Along with the approximately 650-subject first cohort, a separate validation cohort of over a hundred different subjects was used. What the study reported, not specific to this receptor: Of the cluster scores, roughly 93% were above 0 in a later analysis, which found that TCRs clustered in the first cohort also tended to co-occur in the 120 or so validation repertoires. In vitro tests confirmed that three of the cytomegalovirus-associated TCR beta chains recognize cytomegalovirus antigens. The authors suggested that the approach could potentially be extended to other disease states and immunological phenotypes. The study gave a list of 150 to 200 TCR beta chains associated with cytomegalovirus. The validation cohort had no HLA typing available for a later analysis, so co-occurrence within that cohort was assessed over all 120 or so repertoires. Most TCR sequences were seen in very few donors, while some public TCRs were found in many individuals. Cytomegalovirus status was reported to be diagnosed by the classifier with high specificity and sensitivity in both the original and validation cohorts.

Library creation used the immunoSEQ multiplex PCR assay. In the paper's pipeline: A statistical classification framework was built for diagnosing cytomegalovirus status from the catalog of TCR beta chain sequences. What TCRdb holds here is the immuneACCESS table cut down to in-frame rearrangements. Part of the clones is not present; checked against another copy, under half of the missing clones reflect an unresolved V gene, and the others are unexplained. The V and J calls and clone size were taken over from that table, and D and trimming were inferred from the DNA. This sample holds roughly 84,000 clones; about nine tenths were observed only once. About 1.9% of the sample goes to the ten largest clones. The TCR sequence derives from a young man in good health and CMV-seronegative. The sample consisted of PBMCs.

The DNA reads TGTGCCAGCAGCCTAACAGGGGGTCGAGGCAATGAGCAGTTCTTC. Its protein product is CASSLTGGRGNEQFF. Recombination linked TRBV5-4 to TRBJ2-1, and 8 junction bases match TRBD1. V is pruned by 4 bases and J by 6 bases, leaving 9 bases of the junction without a gene match. The germline V gene (reference sequence) specifies SGHNT as CDR1 and YYREEE as CDR2. The CDR3 goes from the cysteine to the phenylalanine over 15 residues. CDR3 DNA only is kept here, 45 bases in frame from base 1.